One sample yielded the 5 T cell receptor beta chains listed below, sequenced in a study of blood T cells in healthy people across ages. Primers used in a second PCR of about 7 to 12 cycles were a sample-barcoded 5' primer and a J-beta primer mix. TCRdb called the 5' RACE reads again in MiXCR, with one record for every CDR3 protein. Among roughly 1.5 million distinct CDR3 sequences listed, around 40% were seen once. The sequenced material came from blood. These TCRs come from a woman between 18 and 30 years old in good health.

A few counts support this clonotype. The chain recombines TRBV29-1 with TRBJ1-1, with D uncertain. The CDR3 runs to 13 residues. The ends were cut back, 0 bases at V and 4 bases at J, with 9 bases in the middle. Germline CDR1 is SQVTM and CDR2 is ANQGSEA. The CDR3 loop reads CSVEDQRITEAFF. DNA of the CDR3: TGCAGCGTTGAAGACCAGCGTATCACTGAAGCTTTCTTT.

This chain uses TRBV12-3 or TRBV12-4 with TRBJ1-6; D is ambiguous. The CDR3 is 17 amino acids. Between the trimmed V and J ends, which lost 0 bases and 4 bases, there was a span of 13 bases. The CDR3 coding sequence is TGTGCCAGCAGTTTAGCGCCAGCAACTGGATATAATTCACCCCTCCACTTT. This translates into CASSLAPATGYNSPLHF.

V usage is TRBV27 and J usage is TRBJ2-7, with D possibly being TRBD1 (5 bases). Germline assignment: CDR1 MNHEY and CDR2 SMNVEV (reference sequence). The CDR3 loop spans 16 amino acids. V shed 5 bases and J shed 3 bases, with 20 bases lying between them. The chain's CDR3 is CASSPQVGLLIYEQYF. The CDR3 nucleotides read TGTGCCAGCAGTCCACAGGTAGGGCTACTAATCTACGAGCAGTACTTC.

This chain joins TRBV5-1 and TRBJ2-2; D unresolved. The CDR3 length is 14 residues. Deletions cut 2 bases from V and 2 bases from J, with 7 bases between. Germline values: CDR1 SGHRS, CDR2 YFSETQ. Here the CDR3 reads CASSFRGNTGELFF. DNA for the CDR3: TGCGCCAGCAGCTTCCGAGGAAACACCGGGGAGCTGTTTTTT.

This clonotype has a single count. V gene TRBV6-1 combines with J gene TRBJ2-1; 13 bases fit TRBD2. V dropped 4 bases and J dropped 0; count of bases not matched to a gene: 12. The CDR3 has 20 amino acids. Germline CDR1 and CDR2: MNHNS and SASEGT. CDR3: CASSARTSGSHTGSYNEQFF. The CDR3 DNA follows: TGTGCCAGCAGTGCCAGGACTAGCGGGAGCCACACGGGCTCCTACAATGAGCAGTTCTTC.